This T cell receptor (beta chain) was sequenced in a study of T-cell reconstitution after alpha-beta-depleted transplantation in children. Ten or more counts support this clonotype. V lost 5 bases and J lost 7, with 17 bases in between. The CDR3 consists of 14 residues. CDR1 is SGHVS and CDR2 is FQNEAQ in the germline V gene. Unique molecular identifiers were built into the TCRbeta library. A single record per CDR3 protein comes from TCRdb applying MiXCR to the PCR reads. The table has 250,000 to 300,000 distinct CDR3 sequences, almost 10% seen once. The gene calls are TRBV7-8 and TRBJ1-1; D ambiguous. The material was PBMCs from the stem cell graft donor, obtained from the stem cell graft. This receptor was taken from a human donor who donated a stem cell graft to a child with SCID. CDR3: CASSPSFILSEAFF. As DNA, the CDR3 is TGTGCCAGCAGCCCCAGCTTTATCCTCAGTGAAGCTTTCTTT.